The 9 T cell receptor beta chains below were found in one sample sequenced in a study of spatial heterogeneity in lung cancer. TCRdb reprocessed the 5' RACE reads via MiXCR and lists one record per CDR3 protein. The data show about 7,900 distinct CDR3 sequences, 6.5% to 8.5% seen once. Study-wide results and caveats: Tumor mutation counts were tracked by expanded intratumoral alpha and beta TCR counts.

The antigens of these receptors remain unknown. Time point here: sample taken at primary tumor resection. Sequences were derived from lung tumor tissue, sampled at surgery. Every receptor here comes from a female donor with early-stage non-small cell lung cancer.

This clonotype was seen at least ten times. The CDR3 coding sequence is TGTGCCAGCAGAACCGGGACTAGCGGGACTTCTGAGCAGTTCTTC. It specifies CASRTGTSGTSEQFF. This chain uses TRBV6-5 with TRBJ2-1; 13 bases map to TRBD2. The ends lost 6 bases at V and 9 bases at J; junction bases unmatched: 8. CDR3 length equals 15 residues. Germline CDR1 reads MNHEY; CDR2 reads SVGAGI.

This clonotype has a handful of counts. The rearrangement uses TRBV12-3 or TRBV12-4 and TRBJ2-2, with 8 bases fitting TRBD2. The junction had 1 base not matched to a gene; V was cut back by 4 bases and J by 3 bases. The CDR3 spans 14 residues. For the CDR3, the DNA is TGTGCCAGCAGTTGGACTAGCTACACCGGGGAGCTGTTTTTT. Its translation is CASSWTSYTGELFF.

This clonotype was seen at least ten times. V usage is TRBV10-3 and J usage is TRBJ2-7; 10 nucleotides agree with TRBD2. Germline V gene sequence: CDR1 ENHRY, CDR2 SYGVKD. V gave up 1 base and J gave up 6 bases; unmatched junction bases: 15. The CDR3 totals 18 residues. Here the CDR3 DNA reads TGTGCCATCAGTGAGTTAAGCTGGTCTAGCGGGAGTCCGGCCGAGCAGTACTTC. Translation: CAISELSWSSGSPAEQYF.

This clonotype came up many times. The chain has TRBV7-9 and TRBJ1-5, with 8 bases fitting TRBD1. CDR3 size: 15 residues. The ends lost 4 bases at V and 4 bases at J; junction bases unmatched: 6. Per germline, CDR1 SEHNR and CDR2 FQNEAQ (reference sequence). CDR3 region: CASSSGTGRNQPQHF. CDR3 sequence (DNA): TGTGCCAGCAGCTCCGGGACAGGACGTAATCAGCCCCAGCATTTT.

This clonotype was recorded many times. The rearrangement links TRBV5-1 to TRBJ1-1; the match to TRBD1 covers 8 bases. The V segment lost 5 bases and the J segment 1 base; nucleotides outside the gene matches: 4. CDR3 length: 14 amino acids. Looked up from germline, CDR1 is SGHRS and CDR2 is YFSETQ. DNA of the CDR3: TGCGCCAGCAGGCGCGGGACAGGGAACACTGAAGCTTTCTTT. Its translation: CASRRGTGNTEAFF. The whole variable domain, filled in from reference TRBV5-1 and TRBJ1-1, reads KAGVTQTPRYLIKTRGQQVTLSCSPISGHRSVSWYQQTPGQGLQFLFEYFSETQRNKGNFPGRFSGRQFSNSRSEMNVSTLELGDSALYLCASRRGTGNTEAFFGQGTRLTVV.

Ten or more counts support this clonotype. At one end the junction does not follow the germline gene, possibly because of a read error. The genes are TRBV12-3 or TRBV12-4 and TRBJ2-1; D might be TRBD1 (5 bases). This CDR3 spans 16 amino acids. CDR3 loop: CASSLAPGSGPRLKVF. CDR3 DNA sequence: TGTGCCAGCAGTTTAGCGCCAGGGTCAGGCCCGAGACTTAAGGTCTTC.

This clonotype has only a few counts. V gene TRBV11-2 combines with J gene TRBJ2-1, with D uncertain. V lost 4 bases and J lost 7, with 8 bases in between. Germline CDR1 and CDR2: SGHAT and FQNNGV. The CDR3 runs to 12 residues. The DNA of the CDR3 is TGTGCCAGCAGCTCCCTCAATAATGAGCAGTTCTTC. This translates into CASSSLNNEQFF. The whole variable domain, remainder taken from reference TRBV11-2 and TRBJ2-1, is EAGVAQSPRYKIIEKRQSVAFWCNPISGHATLYWYQQILGQGPKLLIQFQNNGVVDDSQLPKDRFSAERLKGVDSTLKIQPAKLEDSAVYLCASSSLNNEQFFGPGTRLTVL.

By sample share, this clonotype is medium-sized. V usage is TRBV20-1 and J usage is TRBJ1-1; D possibly corresponds to TRBD1 (5 bases). From germline, CDR1 is DFQATT and CDR2 SNEGSKA (reference sequence). Trimming removed 1 base at V and 5 bases at J, with 8 bases between. The CDR3 runs 12 residues. The CDR3 nucleotides are TGCAGTGCTAGAGGGGGGATAACTGAAGCTTTCTTT. Protein: CSARGGITEAFF.

This clonotype was found a few times. The chain employs TRBV20-1 and TRBJ1-2; D may be TRBD1 (5 bases). The ends were cut back, 0 bases at V and 6 bases at J, with 14 bases in the middle. The V gene's germline CDR1 is DFQATT and CDR2 SNEGSKA (reference sequence). The CDR3 is 14 residues long. This CDR3 is CSARDLSGADGYTF. The CDR3 coding sequence is TGCAGTGCTAGAGATCTCTCCGGGGCGGATGGCTACACCTTC.